These T cell receptor beta chains were read from a single sample in a study of T-cell memory formation after mild COVID-19. TCRdb called the 5' RACE reads again in MiXCR, with one record for every CDR3 protein. The sample includes under 250,000 distinct CDR3 sequences, around 9.1% of them seen just once. Sequences were obtained from PBMCs or a T cell subset sorted from them (not recorded which). These receptors were collected from a man aged 18 to 29 who had mild COVID-19 (a few samples of this study predate the infection). Cell type and time point are not known. Both conserved end residues are part of each CDR3. The D gene is left open where the match is weak. Not every row has a clone size; where given, it reads once, few, many or a size class.

d_call clone_size j_call v_call cdr3_aa cdr3_nt
TRBD2 few TRBJ2-1 TRBV7-8 CASSLLTSGGAYEQFF TGTGCCAGCAGCTTACTAACTAGCGGGGGGGCCTATGAGCAGTTCTTC
. many TRBJ1-1 TRBV6-5 CASSPRRTGLNTEAFF TGTGCCAGCAGTCCCCGTCGAACAGGGTTGAACACTGAAGCTTTCTTT
. few TRBJ2-5 TRBV5-6 CASGSVSAAQETQYF TGTGCCAGCGGATCAGTGTCAGCGGCCCAAGAGACCCAGTACTTC
TRBD2 many TRBJ2-3 TRBV5-1 CASSGGDYTTDTQYF TGCGCCAGCAGCGGAGGGGACTACACCACAGATACGCAGTATTTT
. . TRBJ1-2 TRBV12-3/TRBV12-4 CASSLHRVLDGYTF TGTGCCAGCAGTTTACACAGGGTATTAGATGGCTACACCTTC
. few TRBJ2-3 TRBV6-5 CASSYCQGRGDTQYF TGTGCCAGCAGCTACTGTCAGGGGAGAGGGGATACGCAGTATTTT
. few TRBJ2-5 TRBV6-5 CASSRTSGGGGETQYF TGTGCCAGCAGCCGGACTTCAGGGGGCGGGGGAGAGACCCAGTACTTC
TRBD2 . TRBJ2-3 TRBV5-1 CASSSSSGGAADTQYF TGCGCCAGCAGCTCATCTAGCGGGGGGGCCGCAGATACGCAGTATTTT
. many TRBJ2-1 TRBV6-6 CASGTDTYNEQFF TGTGCCAGCGGGACGGATACCTACAATGAGCAGTTCTTC
. few TRBJ2-1 TRBV7-2 CATSAPTGILHNEQFF TGTGCCACCTCGGCACCCACAGGGATTCTACACAATGAGCAGTTCTTC
. few TRBJ2-5 TRBV18 CASSPYAGQETQYF TGTGCCAGCTCACCATATGCAGGCCAAGAGACCCAGTACTTC
. . TRBJ1-3 TRBV2 CASRGDVSGNTIYF TGTGCCAGCAGAGGGGACGTCTCTGGAAACACCATATATTTT
. many TRBJ2-7 TRBV28 CASSPPLRRKYF TGTGCCAGCAGTCCCCCCCTTCGAAGGAAGTACTTC
. . TRBJ2-3 TRBV5-5 CASSLVGGQGSDTQYF TGTGCCAGCAGCTTGGTAGGGGGGCAGGGTTCAGATACGCAGTATTTT
. . TRBJ2-4 TRBV4-1 CASSMLAGLNIQYF TGCGCCAGCAGTATGCTAGCCGGGTTAAACATTCAGTACTTC
. many TRBJ1-4 TRBV20-1 CSARGGPNEKLFF TGCAGTGCCCGGGGGGGTCCTAATGAAAAACTGTTTTTT
. few TRBJ2-3 TRBV5-1 CASSPGASLGPRQYF TGCGCCAGCAGTCCCGGGGCCTCACTTGGTCCCCGGCAGTATTTT
. few TRBJ2-3 TRBV7-3 CASSPFSGEPSTDTQYF TGTGCCAGCAGCCCCTTTTCGGGGGAGCCTTCCACAGATACGCAGTATTTT
TRBD1 few TRBJ2-2 TRBV24-1 CATSDPGTGGGELFF TGTGCCACCAGTGACCCCGGGACAGGGGGCGGGGAGCTGTTTTTT
. few TRBJ1-3 TRBV4-3 CASSQGGGHSGNTIYF TGCGCCAGCAGCCAAGGAGGAGGTCACTCTGGAAACACCATATATTTT
. few TRBJ2-1 TRBV28 CASRSGPINEQFF TGTGCCAGCCGATCGGGACCGATCAATGAGCAGTTCTTC
TRBD2 . TRBJ2-3 TRBV9 CASSVLTSGRTDTQYF TGTGCCAGCAGCGTATTGACTAGCGGGCGCACAGATACGCAGTATTTT